This T cell receptor (beta chain) was recovered during a study of blood T cell repertoires in COVID-19. As for the study in general: Spain, Italy and the United States supplied samples that represented acute and convalescent COVID-19. T cells, B-cell-depleted T cells, or PBMCs provided the cDNA or gDNA that served as material.

Methods used by the authors: Reference gene primer amplification gave nucleated cell count estimates. Method: immunoSEQ multiplex PCR; TCRdb's copy keeps in-frame clones and lacks some. V and J calls and clone size are copied from that table; D and trimming were computed from the DNA. The sample lists 300,000 to 400,000 clones, more than 75% occurring once. Trimming left V 2 bases short and J 2 bases short, with 9 bases between. Germline V gene data show CDR1 as ENHRY and CDR2 as SYGVKD. CDR3 length equals 14 residues. The source is a woman in her forties or fifties with COVID-19, enrolled during active disease. The chain has TRBV10-3 and TRBJ1-1; a weak D match, TRBD1 (6 bases). The sequenced sample consisted of peripheral blood. The CDR3 reads CAISEGGTNTEAFF. CDR3 nucleotides: TGTGCCATCAGTGAGGGGGGCACCAACACTGAAGCTTTCTTT.